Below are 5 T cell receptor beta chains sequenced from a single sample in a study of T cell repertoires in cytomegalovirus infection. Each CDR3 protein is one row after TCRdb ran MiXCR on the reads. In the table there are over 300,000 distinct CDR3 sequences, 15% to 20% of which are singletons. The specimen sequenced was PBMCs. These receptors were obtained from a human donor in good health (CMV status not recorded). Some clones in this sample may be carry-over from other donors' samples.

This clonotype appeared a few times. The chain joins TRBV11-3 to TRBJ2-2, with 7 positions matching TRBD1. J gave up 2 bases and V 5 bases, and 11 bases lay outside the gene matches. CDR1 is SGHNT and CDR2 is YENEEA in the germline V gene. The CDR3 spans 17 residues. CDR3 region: CASSPTFGQDNTGELFF. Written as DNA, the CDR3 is TGTGCCAGCAGCCCCACTTTCGGACAGGATAACACCGGGGAGCTGTTTTTT.

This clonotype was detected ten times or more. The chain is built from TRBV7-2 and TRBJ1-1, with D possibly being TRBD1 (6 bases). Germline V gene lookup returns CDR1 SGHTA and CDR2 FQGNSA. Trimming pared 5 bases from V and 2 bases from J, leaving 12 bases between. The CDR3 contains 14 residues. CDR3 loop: CASSVVGGNTEAFF. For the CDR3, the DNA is TGTGCCAGCAGCGTCGTCGGGGGCAACACTGAAGCTTTCTTT.

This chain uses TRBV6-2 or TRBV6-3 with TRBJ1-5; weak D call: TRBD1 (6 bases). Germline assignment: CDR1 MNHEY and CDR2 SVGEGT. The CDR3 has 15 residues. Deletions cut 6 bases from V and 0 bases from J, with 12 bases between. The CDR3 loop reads CASSPRTDSNQPQHF. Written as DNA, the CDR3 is TGTGCCAGCAGCCCCCGGACAGATAGCAATCAGCCCCAGCATTTT.

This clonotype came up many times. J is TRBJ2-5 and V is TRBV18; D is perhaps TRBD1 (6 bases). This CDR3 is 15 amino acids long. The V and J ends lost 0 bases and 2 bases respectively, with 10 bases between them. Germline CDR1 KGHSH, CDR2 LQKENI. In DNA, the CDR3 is TGTGCCAGCTCACCACCAGGCAGGGGACAAGAGACCCAGTACTTC. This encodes CASSPPGRGQETQYF.

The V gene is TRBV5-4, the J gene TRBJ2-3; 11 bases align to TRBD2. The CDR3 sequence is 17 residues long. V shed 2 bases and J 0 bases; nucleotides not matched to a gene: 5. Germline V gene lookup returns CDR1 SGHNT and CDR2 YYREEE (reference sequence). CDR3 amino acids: CASSFPSGGRSTDTQYF. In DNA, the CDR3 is TGTGCCAGCAGCTTCCCTAGCGGGGGGCGTAGCACAGATACGCAGTATTTT.